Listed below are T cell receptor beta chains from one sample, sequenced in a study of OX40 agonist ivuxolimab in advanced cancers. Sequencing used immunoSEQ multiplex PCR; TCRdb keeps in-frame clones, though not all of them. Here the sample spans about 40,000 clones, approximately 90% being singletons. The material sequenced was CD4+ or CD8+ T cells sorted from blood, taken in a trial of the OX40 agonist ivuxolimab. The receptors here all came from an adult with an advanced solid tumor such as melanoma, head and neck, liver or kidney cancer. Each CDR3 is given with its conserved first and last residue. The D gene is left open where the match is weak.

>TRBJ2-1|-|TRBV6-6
CASSPRAGNEQFF
TGTGCCAGCAGTCCCCGGGCGGGGAATGAGCAGTTCTTC
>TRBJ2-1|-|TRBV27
CASSSPTRDEQFF
TGTGCCAGCAGTTCCCCAACTCGGGATGAGCAGTTCTTC
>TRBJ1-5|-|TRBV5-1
CASSFSGNSNQPQHF
TGCGCCAGCAGCTTCTCAGGGAACAGCAATCAGCCCCAGCATTTT
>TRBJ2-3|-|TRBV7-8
CASSLLRIGVADTQYF
TGTGCCAGCAGCTTATTACGAATCGGGGTGGCAGATACGCAGTATTTT
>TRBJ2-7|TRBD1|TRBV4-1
CASSAFRDRGEQYF
TGCGCCAGCAGCGCCTTCCGGGACAGGGGGGAGCAGTACTTC
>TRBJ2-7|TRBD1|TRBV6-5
CASSYGTAGSYEQYF
TGTGCCAGCAGTTACGGGACAGCCGGCTCCTACGAGCAGTACTTC
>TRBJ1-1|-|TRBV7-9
CASSLASGDTEAFF
TGTGCCAGCAGCTTAGCGTCGGGGGACACTGAAGCTTTCTTT
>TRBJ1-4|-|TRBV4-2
CASSDRVGQGTNEKLFF
TGTGCCAGCAGTGATAGGGTTGGCCAGGGGACTAATGAAAAACTGTTTTTT
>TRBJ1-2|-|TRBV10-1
CASSDEAGDSYGYTF
TGCGCCAGCAGTGATGAGGCAGGGGATAGCTATGGCTACACCTTC
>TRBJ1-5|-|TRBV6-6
CASSYVGGNQPQHF
TGTGCCAGCAGTTACGTTGGGGGCAATCAGCCCCAGCATTTT
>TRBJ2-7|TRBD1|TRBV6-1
CANGQGYYEQYF
TGTGCCAACGGACAGGGTTACTACGAGCAGTACTTC
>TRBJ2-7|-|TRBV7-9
CASSSVTRSQVHEQYF
TGTGCCAGCAGCTCCGTTACGCGAAGTCAGGTCCACGAGCAGTACTTC
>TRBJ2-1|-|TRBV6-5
CASSYDGEYEQFF
TGTGCCAGCAGTTACGACGGGGAGTATGAGCAGTTCTTC
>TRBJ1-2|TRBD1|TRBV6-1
CASSETGGNYYGYTF
TGTGCCAGCAGTGAGACAGGGGGTAATTACTATGGCTACACCTTC
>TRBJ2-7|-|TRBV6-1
CASSSTATGYNEQYF
TGTGCCAGCAGTTCCACGGCCACAGGGTATAACGAGCAGTACTTC
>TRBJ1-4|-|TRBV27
CASSPRSWINEKLFF
TGTGCCAGCAGCCCGCGGTCCTGGATTAATGAAAAACTGTTTTTT
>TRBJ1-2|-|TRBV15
CATSRRTVNYGYTF
TGTGCCACCAGCAGAAGGACTGTAAACTATGGCTACACCTTC
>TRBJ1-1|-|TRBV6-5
CASSPEGGNTEAFF
TGTGCCAGCAGTCCCGAGGGGGGCAACACTGAAGCTTTCTTT
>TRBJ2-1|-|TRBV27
CASSFRAASYNEQFF
TGTGCCAGCAGTTTCAGGGCAGCCTCCTACAATGAGCAGTTCTTC